This TCR beta chain stems from a study of Graves' ophthalmopathy and Graves' hyperthyroidism (dated 2018 in TCRdb). Concerning the study at large: Peripheral blood was collected before any treatment was given, at the time of initial diagnosis. In total, around 130 blood samples were TCR-sequenced: approximately 42 ophthalmopathy, some 75 hyperthyroidism and roughly 17 hyperthyroidism-to-ophthalmopathy patients. TCR beta repertoire signatures were used to distinguish Graves' ophthalmopathy from Graves' hyperthyroidism and to predict progression to ophthalmopathy. After sampling, hyperthyroidism patients received methimazole starting at 30 mg daily, and ophthalmopathy patients received high-dose intravenous methylprednisolone. T-cell repertoires of thyroid tissue and blood were compared in a handful of hyperthyroidism patients. To explore V-J signatures distinguishing ophthalmopathy from hyperthyroidism, a discovery set of around 100 patients (roughly 42 ophthalmopathy, roughly 55 stable hyperthyroidism) was enrolled. An independent validation cohort comprised some 18 hyperthyroidism patients and over 15 patients who later progressed from hyperthyroidism to ophthalmopathy. The 95 to 100 discovery patients were randomly divided into training and test sets at a 7:3 ratio. Here is what the overall study found, with its caveats: In cross-validation, the 13-signature model distinguished ophthalmopathy from stable hyperthyroidism with just over 85% sensitivity and about 81% specificity, while in the test set the corresponding values were about 80% and 75%. In validation, the model predicted ophthalmopathy progression with about 70% sensitivity and 72.22% specificity; 12 predicted patients were CT-confirmed with GO in a median of 6.5 months. Sample size was not statistically predetermined, and group allocation was not concealed from the investigators. Most of the expanded thyroid clonotypes with a frequency above 0.001 were also detected in blood, and it was suggested that the thyroid immune response may be reflected by blood repertoires.

On this clonotype: Its antigen is unknown. Base-call qualities are not available, and no considerably larger clone is one nucleotide away.

For repertoire sequencing, TCR beta CDR3 regions were amplified from RNA transcripts. A first-round RT-PCR used HTBI primers with the Qiagen OneStep RT-PCR kit, followed by a second-round multiplex PCR, size selection and purification. Sequencing of the libraries was carried out on an Illumina HiSeq2000 in paired-end mode with 100 bp reads. The authors' pipeline ran thus. SOAPnuke was used to process the reads, removing any read that contained adapters or uncalled bases, had a mean Phred below 15, or lacked an exact match to the constant primer or identifier. COPE v1.2.5 was used to merge high-quality paired reads. Clonotypes were defined as unique nucleotide sequences and were aligned to IMGT TRB V, D and J references using MiTCR v1.1. The analysis was limited to V-J combinations with a frequency above 0.0001, which together covered about 99% of repertoires. For each V-J combination, a TCR clonal expansion and chaos score was defined as F50 clonal expansion divided by the chaos observed in the TCRdist matrix. Welch's t-statistics and random forest were used to narrow the features down to roughly twelve V-J combinations, which were then fed into a naive Bayes classifier. The Morisita-Horn index was used to measure how similar the thyroid and blood repertoires were. TCRdb's own reprocessing of the public reads used fastp at Q25 and MiXCR and kept productive beta chains. Rows with one shared CDR3 protein collapse into an entry with the most common genes and DNA. These V and J calls are TCRdb output, not the study's own analysis. Within this sample are fewer than 400,000 distinct CDR3 sequences, with about a sixth of them counted one time only. The ten largest clones take up around 1.4% of the sample.

Patients with ophthalmopathy had moderately to severely active disease, with a Clinical Activity Score of 3 or more, a NOSPECS grade of 4 or more, and a disease duration of less than 3 months. Patients with other autoimmune diseases, uncontrolled infections, pregnancy or lactation were excluded. Clinical symptoms, serum thyroxine, TRAb, thyroid ultrasound and orbital computed tomography formed the basis of the diagnosis. Ficoll-Paque density gradient centrifugation was used to isolate PBMCs from under 11 ml of fresh peripheral blood. Trizol reagent was used to extract the total RNA, and its quality was then checked on an Agilent 2100 Bioanalyzer. From cysteine to phenylalanine, the CDR3 is 13 amino acids long. The sequence is cut down to CDR3 DNA, 39 bases in frame from base 1. Clipping removes 5 bases from V and 7 bases from J, with 4 as the unmatched junction base count. CDR1 SGHTA and CDR2 FQGTGA are derived from the germline V gene.

The V and J genes are TRBV7-3 and TRBJ1-2, with 10 junctional bases fitting TRBD1. The clonotype originates from a woman aged 18-35 years with Graves' ophthalmopathy. Donor details come from another sample of the same person, matched by shared clones. Material for sequencing was peripheral blood. This receptor has the CDR3 CASSTRTGGGYTF. The DNA is TGTGCCAGCAGCACCCGGACAGGGGGTGGCTACACCTTC.